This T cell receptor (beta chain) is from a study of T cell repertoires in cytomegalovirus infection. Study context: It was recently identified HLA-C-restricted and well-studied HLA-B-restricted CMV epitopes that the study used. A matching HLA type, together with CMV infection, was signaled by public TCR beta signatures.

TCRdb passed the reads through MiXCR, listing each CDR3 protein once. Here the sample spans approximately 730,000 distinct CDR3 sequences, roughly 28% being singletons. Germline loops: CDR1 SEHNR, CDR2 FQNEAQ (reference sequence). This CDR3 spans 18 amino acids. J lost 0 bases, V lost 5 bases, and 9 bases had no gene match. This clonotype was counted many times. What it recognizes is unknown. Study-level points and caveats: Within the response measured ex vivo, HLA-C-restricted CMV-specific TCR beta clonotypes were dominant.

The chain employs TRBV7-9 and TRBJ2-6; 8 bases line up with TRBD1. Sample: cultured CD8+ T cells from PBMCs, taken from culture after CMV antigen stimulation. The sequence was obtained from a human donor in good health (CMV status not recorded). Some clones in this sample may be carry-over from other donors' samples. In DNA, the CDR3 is TGTGCCAGCAGCCTACCGGGACAGGCAAGCTCTGGGGCCAACGTCCTGACTTTC. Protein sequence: CASSLPGQASSGANVLTF.